Presented here are 31 T cell receptor beta chains from one specimen sequenced in a study of blood T cell repertoires in COVID-19. Only in-frame clones appear in the TCRdb table, and some are missing; sequencing was by immunoSEQ multiplex PCR. The sample records over 200,000 clones, roughly 89% being singletons. Specimen: PBMCs or T cells enriched from blood (not recorded which). The source is a man aged 35 to 55 who had recovered from COVID-19.

The J gene is TRBJ1-1, the V gene TRBV19; D gene uncertain. Germline-derived CDR1 and CDR2 are LNHDA and SQIVND (reference sequence). This CDR3 is 13 amino acids long. Trimming took 5 bases from V and 8 from J, leaving 15 bases between them. As DNA, the CDR3 is TGTGCCAGTAGTCTTCGGGGTGGCCTAGAAGCTTTCTTT. It encodes CASSLRGGLEAFF.

This clone was seen just once. V and J are TRBV14 and TRBJ2-3; 9 bases are shared with TRBD1. The germline V gene has CDR1 SGHDN and CDR2 FVKESK. The J segment lost 2 bases and the V segment lost 4 bases, leaving 4 bases of the junction unmatched. CDR3 size: 15 residues. The CDR3 sequence: CASSLRTGATDTQYF. CDR3 in DNA: TGTGCCAGCAGCCTTCGGACAGGGGCCACAGATACGCAGTATTTT.

This clone appeared a single time. This chain links TRBV5-1 with TRBJ2-2; D may be TRBD2 (6 bases). There are 15 residues in the CDR3. From germline, CDR1 is SGHRS and CDR2 YFSETQ. Trimming took off 1 base at V and 5 bases at J, with 12 bases between the two ends. The CDR3 is CASSLSQGGTGELFF. CDR3 bases: TGCGCCAGCAGCTTGAGCCAGGGAGGAACCGGGGAGCTGTTTTTT.

The chain has TRBV28 and TRBJ2-7, with 14 bases aligning to TRBD2. Germline CDR1 is MDHEN and CDR2 is SYDVKM. CDR3 size: 17 residues. After removal of 4 bases from V and 5 bases from J, the junction contained 10 bases not matched to a gene. CDR3 DNA sequence: TGTGCCAGCAGTTCTCCGACTAGCGGGAGGGGCCGTCACGAGCAGTACTTC. Its protein product is CASSSPTSGRGRHEQYF.

This clone was observed once. The rearrangement joins TRBV15 to TRBJ1-1, with TRBD1 matching over 7 bases. CDR3 size: 14 residues. V trimming: 3 bases; J trimming: 6 bases; junction bases outside the gene matches: 7. The germline V gene has CDR1 LNHNV and CDR2 YYDKDF (reference sequence). The CDR3 DNA follows: TGTGCCACCAGCAGCAGGACAGGAGGATCTGAAGCTTTCTTT. It codes for CATSSRTGGSEAFF.

This chain uses TRBV7-2 with TRBJ2-5; 9 bases align to TRBD2. CDR3 length equals 17 residues. CDR1 SGHTA and CDR2 FQGNSA come from the germline V gene. With V trimmed by 4 bases and J by 0 bases, 9 bases remained unmatched. CDR3 coding DNA: TGTGCCAGCAGCTCACGACTAGCGGAATCGTACCAAGAGACCCAGTACTTC. It specifies CASSSRLAESYQETQYF.

This rearrangement joins TRBV4-1 to TRBJ1-3, with D hard to call. This CDR3 contains 17 residues. The V end lost 4 bases, the J end lost 3 bases, and 19 bases lay between the germline ends. Germline CDR1 and CDR2: MGHRA and YSYEKL. CDR3 sequence reads: CASSLNSGVMGGNTIYF. CDR3 sequence (DNA): TGCGCCAGCAGCCTAAATAGCGGGGTAATGGGTGGAAACACCATATATTTT.

As regards this clone: The same CDR3 also results from other DNA sequences found in this sample. The chain employs TRBV3-1 (or the pseudogene TRBV3-2) and TRBJ1-1, with D perhaps TRBD1 (5 bases). CDR1 and CDR2 from the germline V gene are LGHDT and YNNKEL (reference sequence). Between the trimmed V and J ends, which lost 2 bases and 3 bases, there was a span of 7 bases. The CDR3 runs to 13 residues. CDR3 protein: CASSQTRDTEAFF. The CDR3 DNA reads as TGTGCCAGCAGCCAAACCAGGGACACTGAAGCTTTCTTT.

The genes are TRBV25-1 and TRBJ1-4; D is possibly TRBD1 (6 bases). The CDR3 covers 13 residues. Germline CDR1 reads MGHDK; CDR2 reads SYGVNS. V was shortened by 8 bases and J by 5 bases, with 12 bases between the two germline ends. The CDR3 protein is CASADRSNEKLFF. The DNA for the CDR3 is TGTGCCAGCGCTGACAGGTCGAATGAAAAACTGTTTTTT.

The chain is built from TRBV5-1 and TRBJ1-6; possible D gene TRBD1, 5 bases. CDR1 SGHRS and CDR2 YFSETQ come from the germline V gene. CDR3 length: 16 residues. V gave up 4 bases and J gave up 5 bases, with 16 bases separating them. The CDR3 region is CASSHFGTSDNSPLHF. In nucleotides, the CDR3 is TGCGCCAGCAGCCATTTTGGGACTAGCGATAATTCACCCCTCCACTTT.

This clone was detected only once. The chain links TRBV6-1 to TRBJ1-6; TRBD1 is a possible D gene (6 bases). Germline lookup yields CDR1 MNHNS and CDR2 SASEGT. CDR3 length equals 13 residues. V lost 5 bases and J lost 7, with 9 bases in between. CDR3 DNA sequence: TGTGCCAGCAGTAGGACAGAGAATTCACCCCTCCACTTT. Amino acids: CASSRTENSPLHF.

The J gene is TRBJ1-5, the V gene TRBV3-1 (or the pseudogene TRBV3-2); 9 bases line up with TRBD1. Losses at the gene ends were 5 bases for V and 7 bases for J; bases not matched to a gene: 6. This CDR3 has 14 amino acids. Germline assignment: CDR1 LGHDT and CDR2 YNNKEL (reference sequence). The CDR3 sequence is CASSLRTGEQPQHF. In nucleotides, the CDR3 is TGTGCCAGCAGCTTACGGACAGGGGAACAGCCCCAGCATTTT.

This sequence joins TRBV9 and TRBJ2-7; D is unclear. CDR3 length: 11 residues. V lost 3 bases to trimming and J lost 2 bases, with 3 bases between them. Germline CDR1 is SGDLS and CDR2 is YYNGEE. CDR3 sequence reads: CASSGAYEQYF. CDR3 bases: TGTGCCAGCAGCGGAGCCTACGAGCAGTACTTC.

The chain links TRBV9 to TRBJ2-3; weak D call: TRBD2 (7 bases). The V end was cut by 4 bases, the J end by 0 bases, with 18 bases between. Per the germline V gene, CDR1 is SGDLS and CDR2 is YYNGEE. This CDR3 is built from 17 residues. The CDR3 DNA follows: TGTGCCAGCAGCCAACCCCGGGGGGCTCTGAGCACAGATACGCAGTATTTT. This translates into CASSQPRGALSTDTQYF.

The chain combines TRBV5-1 with TRBJ2-2; 8 bases are a match to TRBD1. This CDR3 has 15 residues. V dropped 3 bases and J dropped 5; count of bases not matched to a gene: 6. The germline V gene encodes CDR1 SGHRS and CDR2 YFSETQ. CDR3 in DNA: TGCGCCAGCAGCTCGGGAGACAGGGGAACCGGGGAGCTGTTTTTT. Protein sequence: CASSSGDRGTGELFF.

CDR3 region: CASSPGAGGPQDTQYF. The CDR3 DNA follows: TGTGCCAGCAGCCCGGGCGCGGGGGGGCCTCAAGATACGCAGTATTTT. The rearrangement joins TRBV7-3 to TRBJ2-3, with 9 bases matching TRBD2. The CDR3 length is 16 residues. The V gene end was trimmed by 5 bases and the J gene end by 5 bases; junction bases not matched to a gene: 11. Germline V gene lookup returns CDR1 SGHTA and CDR2 FQGTGA.

The V call is TRBV7-9, the J call TRBJ1-6; TRBD1 agrees at 10 bases. The junction had 5 bases not matched to a gene; V was cut back by 1 base and J by 8 bases. This CDR3 has 16 residues. Germline CDR1 SEHNR, CDR2 FQNEAQ (reference sequence). CDR3 residues: CASSLGGGTGDSPLHF. For the CDR3, the DNA is TGTGCCAGCAGCTTAGGAGGAGGGACAGGGGATTCACCCCTCCACTTT.

The genes are TRBV30 and TRBJ1-1; D call uncertain. The CDR3 runs to 11 residues. Germline loops: CDR1 GTSNPN, CDR2 SVGIG (reference sequence). Trimming took 0 bases from V and 7 from J, leaving 6 bases between them. The CDR3: CAWSVRSEAFF. The CDR3 DNA is TGTGCCTGGAGTGTACGGAGTGAAGCTTTCTTT.

The chain couples TRBV19 to TRBJ1-5; 8 bases are a match to TRBD1. The germline V gene has CDR1 LNHDA and CDR2 SQIVND (reference sequence). The V segment lost 3 bases and the J segment 7 bases; nucleotides outside the gene matches: 5. The CDR3 runs to 14 residues. The CDR3 reads CASSIRGRGQPQHF. CDR3 DNA sequence: TGTGCCAGTAGTATCAGGGGGCGAGGACAGCCCCAGCATTTT.

The chain combines TRBV7-9 with TRBJ2-1, with D maybe TRBD1 (7 bases). Trimming stripped 5 bases from V and 1 base from J, with 18 bases between. The CDR3 length is 17 residues. Germline V gene data show CDR1 as SEHNR and CDR2 as FQNEAQ (reference sequence). CDR3 nucleotide sequence: TGTGCCAGCAGCACAGGGGCGGGGAAGGAGTCCTACAATGAGCAGTTCTTC. The encoded protein is CASSTGAGKESYNEQFF.

The chain combines TRBV13 with TRBJ2-2; TRBD2 matches at 9 bases. The V and J ends lost 5 bases and 4 bases, in that order; junction bases with no gene match: 8. The CDR3 consists of 16 residues. Germline CDR1 PRHDT, CDR2 FYEKMQ (reference sequence). The CDR3 is CASSILAGRGTGELFF. The CDR3, as DNA: TGTGCCAGCAGCATTCTAGCGGGACGGGGCACCGGGGAGCTGTTTTTT. The full variable domain, rest sourced from reference TRBV13 and TRBJ2-2, is AAGVIQSPRHLIKEKRETATLKCYPIPRHDTVYWYQQGPGQDPQFLISFYEKMQSDKGSIPDRFSAQQFSDYHSELNMSSLELGDSALYFCASSILAGRGTGELFFGEGSRLTVL.

The genes are TRBV10-2 and TRBJ2-1; 7 positions agree with TRBD2. Per the germline V gene, CDR1 is WSHSY and CDR2 is SAAADI. The CDR3 is 15 residues long. V was pared by 5 bases and J by 6 bases, with 10 bases of the junction left unmatched. The CDR3 DNA is TGCGCCAGCAGTTGGAGTGGCGGGAGCGTCAATGAGCAGTTCTTC. Its protein product is CASSWSGGSVNEQFF.

Only a few counts were recorded for this clone. CDR3 loop: CASSQAFRGDTDTQYF. For the CDR3, the DNA is TGTGCCAGCAGCCAAGCCTTTCGGGGGGACACAGATACGCAGTATTTT. The V call is TRBV4-2, the J call TRBJ2-3; 7 nucleotides align to TRBD2. Germline values: CDR1 LGHNA, CDR2 YNFKEQ. The CDR3 loop spans 16 amino acids. J lost 2 bases, V lost 1 base, and 6 bases had no gene match.

The rearrangement links TRBV11-3 to TRBJ2-7; 8 nucleotides align to TRBD2. Germline V gives CDR1 SGHNT, CDR2 YENEEA. This CDR3 is built from 17 residues. Trimming removed 1 base from V and 1 base from J; junction bases left unmatched: 9. CDR3 coding DNA: TGTGCCAGCAGCTTAGGGGGGCTGAGCGGGGGTTCCTACGAGCAGTACTTC. Its protein is CASSLGGLSGGSYEQYF.

The rearrangement links TRBV28 to TRBJ2-7; the D gene is possibly TRBD1 (6 bases). The V end lost 7 bases, the J end lost 3 bases, and 19 bases lay between the germline ends. CDR1 and CDR2 from the germline V gene are MDHEN and SYDVKM. CDR3 length equals 15 residues. The CDR3, as DNA: TGTGCCAGCAATCAGAATCCGGGACAAGACTACGAGCAGTACTTC. Encoded protein: CASNQNPGQDYEQYF.

The rearrangement uses TRBV30 and TRBJ1-6; 7 bases align to TRBD1. V lost 0 bases to trimming and J lost 3 bases; unmatched junction nucleotides: 14. The CDR3 contains 19 residues. The germline V gene encodes CDR1 GTSNPN and CDR2 SVGIG (reference sequence). CDR3 DNA sequence: TGTGCCTGGAGTGTACATCCCGGAACAGGGGTTTTCTATAATTCACCCCTCCACTTT. It yields the protein CAWSVHPGTGVFYNSPLHF.

The genes are TRBV27 and TRBJ2-2; possibly TRBD1 for D (6 bases). The CDR3 loop spans 13 amino acids. Germline loops: CDR1 MNHEY, CDR2 SMNVEV (reference sequence). V lost 3 bases to trimming and J lost 5 bases, with 7 bases between them. Here the CDR3 reads CASSLQGTGELFF. In DNA, the CDR3 is TGTGCCAGCAGTTTGCAGGGGACCGGGGAGCTGTTTTTT.

This sequence joins TRBV5-1 and TRBJ2-3; 8 bases align to TRBD1. V lost 5 bases, J lost 6 bases, and 11 bases stayed unmatched. Germline V lookup: CDR1 SGHRS, CDR2 YFSETQ. This CDR3 has 15 residues. CDR3 protein: CASRGEDRVYDTQYF. CDR3 nucleotides: TGCGCCAGCAGGGGAGAGGACAGGGTTTATGATACGCAGTATTTT.

The CDR3 region has the DNA TGTGCCAGCCATTATGGGGCGGGAGGGCCGGTCGACAATGAGCAGTTCTTC. Its protein product is CASHYGAGGPVDNEQFF. The genes are TRBV19 and TRBJ2-1; 9 bases match TRBD2. There are 17 residues in the CDR3. Per germline, CDR1 LNHDA and CDR2 SQIVND (reference sequence). V dropped 9 bases and J dropped 5; count of bases not matched to a gene: 17.

The chain carries TRBV10-1 and TRBJ2-2, with 8 positions matching TRBD2. The CDR3 has 14 residues. J lost 6 bases, V lost 4 bases, and 4 bases had no gene match. Per the germline V gene, CDR1 is WNHNN and CDR2 is SYGVQD (reference sequence). The CDR3 region is CASSAPGGAGELFF. The CDR3 DNA reads TGCGCCAGCAGTGCCCCGGGGGGGGCCGGGGAGCTGTTTTTT.

The chain carries TRBV5-1 and TRBJ1-6; TRBD1 aligns across 8 bases. Germline V gene sequence: CDR1 SGHRS, CDR2 YFSETQ. There are 14 residues in the CDR3. V dropped 1 base and J dropped 8; count of bases not matched to a gene: 2. The CDR3 sequence: CASSLQGADSPLHF. DNA for the CDR3: TGCGCCAGCAGCTTGCAGGGGGCTGATTCACCCCTCCACTTT.